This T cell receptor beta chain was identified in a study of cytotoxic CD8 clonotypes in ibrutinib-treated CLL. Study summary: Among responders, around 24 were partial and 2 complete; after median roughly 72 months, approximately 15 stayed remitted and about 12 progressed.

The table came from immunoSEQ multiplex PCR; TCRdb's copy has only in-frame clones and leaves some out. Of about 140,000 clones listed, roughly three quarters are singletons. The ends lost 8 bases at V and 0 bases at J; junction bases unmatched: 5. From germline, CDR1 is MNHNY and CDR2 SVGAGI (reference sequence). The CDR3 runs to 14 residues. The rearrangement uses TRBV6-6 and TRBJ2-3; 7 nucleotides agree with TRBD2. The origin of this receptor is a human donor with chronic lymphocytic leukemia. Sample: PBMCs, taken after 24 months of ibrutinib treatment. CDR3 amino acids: CASRIAGSTDTQYF. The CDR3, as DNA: TGTGCCAGCCGAATAGCGGGTAGCACAGATACGCAGTATTTT.